This record concerns one T cell receptor (beta chain) sequence. What it binds is unknown. Germline-derived CDR1 and CDR2 are SGHVS and FQNEAQ. Unmatched junction bases numbered 16, after V lost 1 base and J lost 3 bases. The CDR3 runs to 19 residues. Survey-level immunoSEQ v3.0 assays were run. Sequencing was performed with immunoSEQ multiplex PCR; in TCRdb, only in-frame clones are kept and a portion is missing. Of about 18,000 clones listed, 75% to 90% are singletons. Every HIV-positive participant received treatment in the United States. These data are taken from a study of long-term antiretroviral therapy in people with HIV. Study results and limitations: Compared with controls, HIV repertoires showed narrower CDR3 length ranges.

The V and J genes are TRBV7-8 and TRBJ2-7; 9 bases map to TRBD2. The source was unsorted PBMCs, collected 4.2 years after starting antiretroviral therapy. This TCR came from a man aged 50-60 years with HIV. The CDR3 nucleotides are TGTGCCAGCAGCTTAGAGCGCTCGGGGCTAGCGGGGCCTCTCTACGAGCAGTACTTC. Translation gives CASSLERSGLAGPLYEQYF.